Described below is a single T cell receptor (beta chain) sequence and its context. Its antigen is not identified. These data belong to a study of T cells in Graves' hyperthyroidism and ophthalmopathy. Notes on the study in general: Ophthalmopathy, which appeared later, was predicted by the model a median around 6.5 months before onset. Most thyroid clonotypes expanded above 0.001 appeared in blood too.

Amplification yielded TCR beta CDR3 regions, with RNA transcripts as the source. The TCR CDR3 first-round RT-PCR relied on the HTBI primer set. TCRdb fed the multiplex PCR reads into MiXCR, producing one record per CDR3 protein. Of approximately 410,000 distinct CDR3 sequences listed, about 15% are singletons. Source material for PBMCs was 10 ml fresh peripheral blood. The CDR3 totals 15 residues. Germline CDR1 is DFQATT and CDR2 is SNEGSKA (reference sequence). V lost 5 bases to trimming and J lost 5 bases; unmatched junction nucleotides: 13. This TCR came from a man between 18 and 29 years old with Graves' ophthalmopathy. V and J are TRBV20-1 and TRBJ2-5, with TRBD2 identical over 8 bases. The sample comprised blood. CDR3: CSAVIPAGVDETQYF. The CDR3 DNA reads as TGCAGTGCTGTTATACCAGCGGGAGTGGATGAGACCCAGTACTTC.